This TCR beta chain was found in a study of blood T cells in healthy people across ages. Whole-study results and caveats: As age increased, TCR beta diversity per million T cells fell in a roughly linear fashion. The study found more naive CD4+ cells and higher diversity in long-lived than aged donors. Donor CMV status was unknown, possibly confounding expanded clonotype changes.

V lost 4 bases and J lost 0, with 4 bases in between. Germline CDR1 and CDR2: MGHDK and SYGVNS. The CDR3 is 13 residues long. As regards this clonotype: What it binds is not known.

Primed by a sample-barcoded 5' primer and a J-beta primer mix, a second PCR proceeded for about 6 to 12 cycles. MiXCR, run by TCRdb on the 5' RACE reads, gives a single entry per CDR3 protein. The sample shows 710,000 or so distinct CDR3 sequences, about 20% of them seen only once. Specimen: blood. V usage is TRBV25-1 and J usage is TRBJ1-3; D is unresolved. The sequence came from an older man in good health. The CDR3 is CASSVPSGNTIYF. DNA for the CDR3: TGTGCCAGCAGTGTGCCCTCTGGAAACACCATATATTTT.